Following are 5 T cell receptor beta chains from one sample sequenced in a study of CD8+ T cells in alopecia areata. Isolated RNA was reverse transcribed into cDNA used as the sequencing template. The repertoire was sequenced with immunoSEQ multiplex PCR; TCRdb's copy has only in-frame clones and lacks some. The repertoire holds over 150,000 clones, with just over 55% as singletons. Sequences were obtained from CD8+ T cells sorted from blood. The receptors originated from a human donor in good health.

This chain links TRBV30 with TRBJ1-1; tentatively, D is TRBD1 (5 bases). The CDR3 has 16 residues. Germline assignment: CDR1 GTSNPN and CDR2 SVGIG (reference sequence). Trimming removed 2 bases from V and 2 bases from J, with 18 bases in between. CDR3 in amino acids: CAWSTDDRGGNTEAFF. CDR3 in DNA: TGTGCCTGGAGTACCGACGACCGGGGGGGAAACACTGAAGCTTTCTTT.

This clone was counted only a few times. This chain uses TRBV23-1 with TRBJ2-7; D gene ambiguous. TRBV23-1 is flagged as an ORF with uncertain function. The length of the CDR3 is 11 residues. Trimming pared 8 bases from V and 1 base from J, leaving 6 bases between. This chain's CDR3 is CASCRSYEQYF. The CDR3 DNA sequence: TGCGCCAGCTGTCGATCCTACGAGCAGTACTTC.

The chain has TRBV13 and TRBJ1-1, with D perhaps matching TRBD1 (5 bases). Germline V gives CDR1 PRHDT, CDR2 FYEKMQ (reference sequence). With 3 bases removed from V and 4 bases from J, the gap between germline ends came to 9 bases. CDR3 length equals 13 residues. The CDR3 here is CASSFGGVTEAFF. CDR3 DNA: TGTGCCAGCAGCTTCGGGGGGGTCACTGAAGCTTTCTTT.

V usage is TRBV30 and J usage is TRBJ2-7; possible D gene TRBD2, 7 bases. The germline V and J ends were trimmed by 5 bases and 0 bases, with 11 bases remaining between them. Germline values: CDR1 GTSNPN, CDR2 SVGIG (reference sequence). The CDR3 runs 13 residues. The CDR3 reads CAWGAGASYEQYF. Written as DNA, the CDR3 is TGTGCCTGGGGTGCGGGGGCCTCCTACGAGCAGTACTTC. The full variable domain, completed using reference TRBV30 and TRBJ2-7, is SQTIHQWPATLVQPVGSPLSLECTVEGTSNPNLYWYRQAAGRGLQLLFYSVGIGQISSEVPQNLSASRPQDRQFILSSKKLLLSDSGFYLCAWGAGASYEQYFGPGTRLTVT.

This clone was found a few times. This chain uses TRBV29-1 with TRBJ2-3; TRBD1 matches at 8 bases. This CDR3 has 15 amino acids. Germline loops: CDR1 SQVTM, CDR2 ANQGSEA. Germline trimming cut 4 bases from V and 6 bases from J; bases unmatched to any gene: 12. CDR3 residues: CSVVGTGTVADTQYF. The CDR3 DNA is TGCAGCGTTGTGGGGACAGGAACGGTTGCGGATACGCAGTATTTT.